The 10 T cell receptor beta chains in this list originate from one sample, sequenced in a study of patients and donors after allogeneic stem cell transplantation. TCRdb re-derived calls from the RT-PCR reads in MiXCR, one entry per CDR3 protein. The table includes about a million distinct CDR3 sequences, about a sixth detected once. Input material: blood, either unsorted or a sorted T cell fraction (not recorded which). The receptor set was obtained from a human donor who was either an allogeneic HSCT recipient or a stem cell or donor lymphocyte infusion donor (not recorded which). It is not recorded whose cells these are; they may come from a transplant donor.

The chain couples TRBV11-1 to TRBJ1-1, with 9 positions matching TRBD1. Germline trimming cut 2 bases from V and 4 bases from J; bases unmatched to any gene: 14. CDR1 is SGHAT, CDR2 FQDESV, per germline (reference sequence). The CDR3 length is 18 residues. The CDR3 sequence is CASSLRDREEGKGTEAFF. CDR3 nucleotide sequence: TGTGCCAGCAGCTTACGGGACAGGGAGGAAGGGAAAGGCACTGAAGCTTTCTTT.

This clonotype was detected ten times or more. The genes are TRBV29-1 and TRBJ2-1; the D gene could be TRBD1 or TRBD2 (5 bases each). This CDR3 region has 15 residues. V gave up 0 bases and J gave up 8 bases, with 17 bases separating them. Germline assignment: CDR1 SQVTM and CDR2 ANQGSEA. CDR3 loop: CSVEDWKGERYEQFF. DNA of the CDR3: TGCAGCGTTGAAGATTGGAAAGGGGAGAGGTATGAGCAGTTCTTC.

The chain links TRBV12-3 or TRBV12-4 to TRBJ2-1; D uncertain. There are 11 residues in the CDR3. The V and J ends lost 6 bases and 8 bases respectively, with 8 bases between them. This CDR3 reads CASSTRYEQFF. CDR3 DNA sequence: TGTGCCAGCAGCACACGCTATGAGCAGTTCTTC.

This clonotype was observed a few times. The CDR3 sequence is CASSFPGGLNEKLFF. The DNA of the CDR3 is TGTGCCAGCAGCTTCCCAGGGGGTCTGAATGAAAAACTGTTTTTT. The V and J genes are TRBV9 and TRBJ1-4; 7 bases agree with TRBD1. Germline V CDR1 and CDR2: SGDLS, YYNGEE. The V segment lost 4 bases and the J segment 5 bases; nucleotides outside the gene matches: 8. The CDR3 runs to 15 residues.

This clonotype was seen only a few times. V usage is TRBV5-6 and J usage is TRBJ1-2; D might be TRBD1 (5 bases). The V and J ends lost 2 bases and 1 base respectively, with 18 bases between them. Germline values: CDR1 SGHDT, CDR2 YYEEEE. This CDR3 is built from 17 residues. In nucleotides, the CDR3 is TGTGCCAGCAGCTTCGCCAGAATAGAGGGGCTTAACTATGGCTACACCTTC. It codes for CASSFARIEGLNYGYTF. The full variable domain, in which reference TRBV5-6 and TRBJ1-2 provide the parts outside the CDR3, is DAGVTQSPTHLIKTRGQQVTLRCSPKSGHDTVSWYQQALGQGPQFIFQYYEEEERQRGNFPDRFSGHQFPNYSSELNVNALLLGDSALYLCASSFARIEGLNYGYTFGSGTRLTVV.

This clonotype was counted a few times. The chain joins TRBV9 to TRBJ2-2; 8 bases fit TRBD2. Trimming at V came to 4 bases and at J to 6 bases, leaving 14 bases not matched to a gene. This CDR3 is 17 amino acids long. Germline V CDR1 and CDR2: SGDLS, YYNGEE. Written as DNA, the CDR3 is TGTGCCAGCAGCCCCAACCCGGGGGGGCTCTATGCCGGGGAGCTGTTTTTT. Translation: CASSPNPGGLYAGELFF.

This clonotype was counted many times. The CDR3 sequence is CASSEYTGGSNYGYTF. In nucleotides, the CDR3 is TGTGCCAGCAGTGAATATACAGGGGGGTCTAACTATGGCTACACCTTC. This chain links TRBV25-1 with TRBJ1-2; 8 bases fit TRBD1. J gave up 0 bases and V 0 bases, and 3 bases lay outside the gene matches. CDR1 MGHDK and CDR2 SYGVNS come from the germline V gene. CDR3 size: 16 residues.

This clonotype was picked up a small number of times. This rearrangement joins TRBV10-2 to TRBJ2-3; D is unclear. The CDR3 sequence is 11 residues long. CDR1 is WSHSY, CDR2 SAAADI, per germline. V lost 10 bases, J lost 4 bases, and 9 bases lay in between. Here the CDR3 DNA reads TGCGCCATTAGAGGCGCAGATACGCAGTATTTT. This gives the protein CAIRGADTQYF.

This clonotype was observed a handful of times. V is TRBV29-1 and J is TRBJ2-7, with 13 bases aligning to TRBD2. The V and J ends lost 6 bases and 10 bases, in that order; junction bases with no gene match: 9. CDR1 and CDR2 (germline): SQVTM, ANQGSEA. The CDR3 length is 13 residues. CDR3 region: CSVRTSGGETQYF. The CDR3, as DNA: TGCAGCGTCCGGACTAGCGGGGGCGAAACCCAGTACTTC.

This clonotype was observed at least ten times. The genes are TRBV24-1 and TRBJ2-7; D possibly corresponds to TRBD1 (5 bases). Germline V lookup: CDR1 KGHDR, CDR2 SFDVKD. The CDR3 has 12 amino acids. The V end lost 4 bases, the J end lost 5 bases, and 8 bases lay between the germline ends. The CDR3 bases are TGTGCCACCAGTGAAAGGGGCCACGAGCAGTACTTC. Translation: CATSERGHEQYF.